One T cell receptor (beta chain) is described in this entry. Its cognate antigen is unknown. This record belongs to a study of T cells in Graves' hyperthyroidism and ophthalmopathy. Study-wide results and caveats: Ophthalmopathy and stable hyperthyroidism were separated by a 13 V-J model.

TCR beta CDR3 regions were amplified from RNA transcripts. Researchers ran a first-round RT-PCR on the TCR CDR3 using the HTBI primer set. One entry per CDR3 protein, called by TCRdb with MiXCR from the multiplex PCR reads. The table has some 560,000 distinct CDR3 sequences, about 14% seen once; the top ten hold over 11%. Uncontrolled infection, other autoimmune disease, pregnancy or lactation barred patients from enrollment. Germline assignment: CDR1 DFQATT and CDR2 SNEGSKA (reference sequence). The V and J ends lost 5 bases and 3 bases, in that order; junction bases with no gene match: 7. The CDR3 is made up of 15 amino acids.

This TCR came from a woman aged 40 to 50 with Graves' hyperthyroidism. The rearrangement uses TRBV20-1 and TRBJ2-2, with 9 bases that match TRBD1. The sequenced sample was blood. CDR3 nucleotide sequence: TGCAGTGCTCCAACAGGGGGCAGTCACACCGGGGAGCTGTTTTTT. Translated: CSAPTGGSHTGELFF.